The 19 T cell receptor beta chains given below trace back to one sample, sequenced in a study of low-dose radiotherapy and immunotherapy resistance in tumors. Described time point: before trial treatment. TRAV and TRBV primers primed cDNA for both TCRalpha and TCRbeta. The authors ran around 19 PCR cycles to amplify TCRs with a constant-region primer and V-primer adapter. TCRdb reanalysed the reads using MiXCR and keeps one entry per CDR3 protein. The data show 65,000 to 100,000 distinct CDR3 sequences, roughly a sixth seen once. The material was PBMCs, obtained before treatment. The receptors shown here come from a male donor with prostate cancer.

The V gene is TRBV9, the J gene TRBJ2-3, with D maybe TRBD2 (6 bases). This CDR3 is built from 15 residues. The germline V and J ends were trimmed by 3 bases and 2 bases, with 13 bases remaining between them. Germline CDR1 reads SGDLS; CDR2 reads YYNGEE. The CDR3 bases are TGTGCCAGCAGCGCTCTGCGGGGATACACAGATACGCAGTATTTT. The encoded protein is CASSALRGYTDTQYF.

Worth noting for this clonotype: A far larger clone is one base from this, pointing to a likely read error. The chain joins TRBV13 to TRBJ2-7; D is ambiguous. Between the trimmed V and J ends, which lost 6 bases and 2 bases, there was a span of 17 bases. The CDR3 runs to 15 residues. Germline lookup yields CDR1 PRHDT and CDR2 FYEKMQ (reference sequence). The CDR3 sequence: CASSEARGLAYEQYF. For the CDR3, the DNA is TGTGCCAGCAGTGAAGCGCGTGGGCTTGCCTACGAGCAGTACTTC.

This clonotype occurred many times. The V call is TRBV19, the J call TRBJ1-5; D gene uncertain. CDR1 and CDR2 (germline): LNHDA, SQIVND (reference sequence). V lost 9 bases, J lost 4 bases, and 10 bases lay in between. The CDR3 loop spans 12 amino acids. CDR3 coding DNA: TGTGCCAGCAGTCACAGAAATCAGCCCCAGCATTTT. This encodes CASSHRNQPQHF.

At least ten counts were recorded for this clonotype. The chain recombines TRBV11-3 with TRBJ2-5; no clear D gene. The length of the CDR3 is 14 residues. V was pared by 4 bases and J by 6 bases, with 15 bases between. The germline CDR1 and CDR2 sequences are SGHNT and YENEEA. In DNA form, the CDR3 reads TGTGCCAGCAGCTCCTACACAGAGCCCCAGACCCAGTACTTC. Amino acids: CASSSYTEPQTQYF.

Concerning this clonotype itself: This is likely a read error, given that the CDR3 carries no conserved phenylalanine or tryptophan at its end. V is TRBV27 and J is TRBJ2-7, with D unclear. CDR1 and CDR2 from the germline V gene are MNHEY and SMNVEV (reference sequence). V lost 6 bases and J lost 6, with 15 bases in between. The CDR3 covers 13 residues. Written as DNA, the CDR3 is TGTGCCAGCAGCCCCGTGGGGAAGTCCGAGCAGTACTCC. This gives the protein CASSPVGKSEQYS.

As regards this clonotype: A far larger clone is only one base removed, so a read error is likely. The rearrangement uses TRBV12-3 or TRBV12-4 and TRBJ2-3, with D uncertain. Trimming removed 4 bases from V and 6 bases from J, with 5 bases in between. The CDR3 runs 11 residues. CDR3 coding DNA: TGTGCCAGCAGTTCCGTGGATACGCAGTATTTT. Encoded protein: CASSSVDTQYF.

The gene calls are TRBV5-1 and TRBJ1-1, with D possibly being TRBD1 (5 bases). Trimming pared 0 bases from V and 1 base from J, leaving 10 bases between. The length of the CDR3 is 15 residues. Germline V gene sequence: CDR1 SGHRS, CDR2 YFSETQ. DNA of the CDR3: TGCGCCAGCAGCTTGGGACAGACGGAGAACACTGAAGCTTTCTTT. Encoded protein: CASSLGQTENTEAFF.

This clonotype was picked up many times. This CDR3 is CASRETGGDGYTF. Written as DNA, the CDR3 is TGTGCCAGCAGGGAAACAGGGGGCGACGGCTACACCTTC. The V call is TRBV27, the J call TRBJ1-2; 9 nucleotides line up with TRBD1. The CDR3 is made up of 13 amino acids. The V gene end was trimmed by 6 bases and the J gene end by 8 bases; junction bases not matched to a gene: 7. Germline V gene data show CDR1 as MNHEY and CDR2 as SMNVEV (reference sequence).

This clonotype was observed many times. The V and J genes are TRBV27 and TRBJ2-4; TRBD1 matches 8 bases. The CDR3 sequence is 14 residues long. Per germline, CDR1 MNHEY and CDR2 SMNVEV (reference sequence). V lost 3 bases and J lost 9; bases outside the gene matches: 7. CDR3 nucleotide sequence: TGTGCCAGCAGTTTTGGGACAGGTTCAAGCATTCAGTACTTC. Protein product: CASSFGTGSSIQYF.

This clonotype was seen many times. The chain carries TRBV29-1 and TRBJ1-4, with 8 bases fitting TRBD1. The ends lost 4 bases at V and 3 bases at J; junction bases unmatched: 1. The CDR3 sequence is 13 residues long. CDR1 is SQVTM, CDR2 ANQGSEA, per germline. The CDR3 bases are TGCAGCGTTGGGACAGGGCCTAATGAAAAACTGTTTTTT. Translated, it gives CSVGTGPNEKLFF.

A word on this clonotype: It differs at one base from a far larger clone, so likely a read error. CDR3 DNA sequence: TGTGCCAGCAGTCTCTCCAAGGGGCTAGGGGGGCCCACCTGCGAGCAGTACTTC. Its protein product is CASSLSKGLGGPTCEQYF. The chain has TRBV7-2 and TRBJ2-7, with D perhaps matching TRBD1 or TRBD2 (6 bases each). Germline values: CDR1 SGHTA, CDR2 FQGNSA. The CDR3 runs to 18 residues. V dropped 6 bases and J dropped 6 bases, with 30 bases sitting between them.

Ten or more counts support this clonotype. The rearrangement joins TRBV23-1 to TRBJ2-5, with D unclear. TRBV23-1 is labeled an ORF, and its function is uncertain. The length of the CDR3 is 13 residues. V lost 1 base and J 5 bases, leaving 8 bases between the germline ends. CDR3 amino acids: CASSQLAWETQYF. The CDR3 bases are TGCGCCAGCAGTCAATTGGCCTGGGAGACCCAGTACTTC.

The V gene is TRBV5-1, the J gene TRBJ1-1, with D unresolved. V gave up 6 bases and J gave up 2 bases, with 17 bases separating them. The CDR3 loop spans 15 amino acids. The germline V gene has CDR1 SGHRS and CDR2 YFSETQ. CDR3 sequence: CASTAAVADNTEAFF. The CDR3 region has the DNA TGCGCCAGCACCGCGGCGGTGGCGGATAACACTGAAGCTTTCTTT.

To note about this clonotype: A far larger clone differs by one base, so this is likely a read error. The V and J genes are TRBV6-8 and TRBJ1-5; D is undetermined. Germline assignment: CDR1 MNHGY and CDR2 SAAAGT. This CDR3 has 13 amino acids. Here the CDR3 reads CASSFDIRQPRHF. As DNA, the CDR3 is TGTGCCAGCAGTTTCGACATAAGGCAGCCCCGGCATTTT.

Worth noting for this clonotype: One base separates it from a far larger clone, so it is likely a read error. The V gene is TRBV7-8, the J gene TRBJ2-7, with a possible D match to TRBD1 (6 bases). The CDR3 is made up of 16 amino acids. Germline values: CDR1 SGHVS, CDR2 FQNEAQ. The V end was cut by 4 bases, the J end by 7 bases, with 23 bases between. CDR3 loop: CASSSVTGRSYNEQYF. CDR3 sequence (DNA): TGTGCCAGCAGCTCCGTAACAGGGCGCTCCTACAATGAGCAGTACTTC.

This clonotype was counted many times. The V call is TRBV5-1, the J call TRBJ2-1; 11 bases map to TRBD2. Germline CDR1 and CDR2: SGHRS and YFSETQ. The CDR3 is 14 amino acids. Losses at the gene ends were 4 bases for V and 7 bases for J; bases not matched to a gene: 4. The DNA for the CDR3 is TGCGCCAGCAGCACTAGCGGGGGATGGAATGAGCAGTTCTTC. It codes for CASSTSGGWNEQFF.

This clonotype has ten or more counts. CDR3 sequence (DNA): TGTGCCATCAGTGCTACAAGGGTTGGGGATACGCAGTATTTT. Translating it yields CAISATRVGDTQYF. The chain combines TRBV10-3 with TRBJ2-3; D remains ambiguous. Germline-derived CDR1 and CDR2 are ENHRY and SYGVKD. CDR3 length equals 14 residues. V was cut by 4 bases and J by 6 bases, with 14 bases left in between.

This clonotype was detected ten times or more. The CDR3 is CASRSSGDPGDTQYF. CDR3 DNA sequence: TGTGCCAGTAGGTCCAGTGGGGATCCCGGAGATACGCAGTATTTT. J is TRBJ2-3 and V is TRBV19; D call uncertain. V was cut by 6 bases and J by 5 bases, with 18 bases left in between. Germline V CDR1 and CDR2: LNHDA, SQIVND (reference sequence). This CDR3 spans 15 amino acids.

Notes on this clonotype: This likely came from a read error, as a far larger clone is one base away. J is TRBJ2-7 and V is TRBV19; possible D gene TRBD1, 5 bases. There are 13 residues in the CDR3. Germline loops: CDR1 LNHDA, CDR2 SQIVND (reference sequence). Trimming took off 5 bases at V and 7 bases at J, with 15 bases between the two ends. The CDR3 nucleotides are TGTGCCAGTAGTTTTCAGGGCCCCAATGAGCAGTACTTC. This sequence encodes CASSFQGPNEQYF.